These 32 T cell receptor beta chains share one sample of origin, sequenced in a study of T cell responses to AZD1222 COVID-19 vaccine. Sequencing was performed with immunoSEQ multiplex PCR; in TCRdb, only in-frame clones are kept and a portion is missing. The sample shows 140,000 to 150,000 clones, 85% to 95% of them seen only once. Sequencing used peripheral blood, obtained on day 0 of AZD1222 vaccination. All receptors come from an adult in good health.

The chain joins TRBV6-6 to TRBJ2-1, with D possibly matching TRBD2 (5 bases). Trimming took off 2 bases at V and 8 bases at J, with 10 bases between the two ends. CDR1 MNHNY and CDR2 SVGAGI come from the germline V gene (reference sequence). There are 13 residues in the CDR3. The CDR3 DNA reads as TGTGCCAGCAGTTACCGCGGGCCCGATGAGCAGTTCTTC. It translates to CASSYRGPDEQFF.

J is TRBJ1-2 and V is TRBV9; TRBD1 matches at 7 bases. Losses at the gene ends were 4 bases for V and 0 bases for J; bases not matched to a gene: 9. The CDR3 has 16 amino acids. CDR1 is SGDLS, CDR2 YYNGEE, per germline. Here the CDR3 reads CASSPTLGQTNYGYTF. CDR3 DNA sequence: TGTGCCAGCAGCCCAACCTTGGGACAGACTAACTATGGCTACACCTTC.

V and J are TRBV19 and TRBJ2-3; D might be TRBD1 or TRBD2, each matching 5 bases. CDR1 LNHDA and CDR2 SQIVND come from the germline V gene (reference sequence). CDR3 length: 12 amino acids. Trimming cost V 7 bases and J 2 bases, with 7 bases left between them. The CDR3 bases are TGTGCCAGTACCGGGGCCACAGATACGCAGTATTTT. This sequence encodes CASTGATDTQYF.

This clone has only one observation. The J gene is TRBJ1-6, the V gene TRBV12-3 or TRBV12-4; 7 positions match TRBD1. The CDR3 has 13 amino acids. V gave up 3 bases and J gave up 7 bases; unmatched junction bases: 0. The DNA for the CDR3 is TGTGCCAGCAGTTTGACAGGGAATTCACCCCTCCACTTT. Translated: CASSLTGNSPLHF.

The chain carries TRBV19 and TRBJ1-1; TRBD1 aligns across 7 bases. V gave up 3 bases and J gave up 0 bases; unmatched junction bases: 7. Germline CDR1 is LNHDA and CDR2 is SQIVND (reference sequence). This CDR3 contains 16 residues. The CDR3 DNA reads as TGTGCCAGTAGTATGTGGGACAGCTCCTTGAACACTGAAGCTTTCTTT. Its protein product is CASSMWDSSLNTEAFF.

This clone has a handful of counts. The same CDR3 also results from other DNA sequences found in this sample. This chain connects TRBV15 to TRBJ2-7, with D perhaps TRBD1 or TRBD2 (6 bases each). CDR1 is LNHNV, CDR2 YYDKDF, per germline (reference sequence). The CDR3 consists of 14 residues. V was pared by 0 bases and J by 4 bases, with 10 bases between. DNA of the CDR3: TGTGCCACCAGCAGAGATCGGGGGACATACGAGCAGTACTTC. Its translation is CATSRDRGTYEQYF.

V usage is TRBV7-9 and J usage is TRBJ1-1; D gene ambiguous. Germline assignment: CDR1 SEHNR and CDR2 FQNEAQ (reference sequence). This CDR3 is 12 amino acids long. Trimming removed 4 bases at V and 1 base at J, with 4 bases between. The CDR3 loop reads CASSSRNTEAFF. CDR3 sequence (DNA): TGTGCCAGCAGCTCAAGGAACACTGAAGCTTTCTTT.

The V gene is TRBV19, the J gene TRBJ2-7; 10 bases align to TRBD1. This CDR3 comprises 15 residues. The trim removed 5 bases at V and 0 bases at J, leaving 4 bases unmatched. Germline CDR1 and CDR2: LNHDA and SQIVND (reference sequence). The CDR3 DNA is TGTGCCAGTAGTGTCGGGACAGGGGCCTCCTACGAGCAGTACTTC. This codes for CASSVGTGASYEQYF.

This sequence joins TRBV5-1 and TRBJ2-3, with D hard to call. Per the germline V gene, CDR1 is SGHRS and CDR2 is YFSETQ. The CDR3 length is 13 residues. Trimming pared 3 bases from V and 8 bases from J, leaving 13 bases between. DNA of the CDR3: TGCGCCAGCAGCTCGGACCTGGGTGGTACGCAGTATTTT. Protein product: CASSSDLGGTQYF.

The V and J genes are TRBV4-2 and TRBJ2-7; 12 nucleotides agree with TRBD2. J was trimmed by 5 bases and V by 8 bases; bases with no gene match: 13. Germline CDR1 reads LGHNA; CDR2 reads YNFKEQ. The CDR3 totals 16 residues. As DNA, the CDR3 is TGTGCCAGCCGGGCTAGCGGGAGGGGAGGAGACCACGAGCAGTACTTC. Encoded protein: CASRASGRGGDHEQYF.

The J gene is TRBJ2-1, the V gene TRBV7-9; 10 bases are a match to TRBD2. This CDR3 has 17 residues. The germline gives CDR1 SEHNR, CDR2 FQNEAQ (reference sequence). Trimming at V came to 5 bases and at J to 0 bases, leaving 7 bases not matched to a gene. The CDR3 region has the DNA TGTGCCAGCAGCGGGGGACTAGCGACGAGCTCCTACAATGAGCAGTTCTTC. Amino acids: CASSGGLATSSYNEQFF.

The chain is built from TRBV3-1 (or the pseudogene TRBV3-2) and TRBJ2-2, with 11 positions matching TRBD1. The CDR3 consists of 15 residues. CDR1 LGHDT and CDR2 YNNKEL come from the germline V gene (reference sequence). After removal of 8 bases from V and 9 bases from J, the junction contained 11 bases not matched to a gene. CDR3 DNA sequence: TGTGCCAGCGGCGAATGGGGGACAGGGGGAAGGGAGCTGTTTTTT. It yields the protein CASGEWGTGGRELFF.

This chain uses TRBV6-1 with TRBJ1-2, with TRBD1 as a possible D gene (6 bases). CDR1 is MNHNS, CDR2 SASEGT, per germline. The CDR3 has 12 amino acids. With 3 bases removed from V and 6 bases from J, the gap between germline ends came to 8 bases. CDR3 sequence: CASSEAGDGYTF. In nucleotides, the CDR3 is TGTGCCAGCAGTGAGGCAGGGGATGGCTACACCTTC.

The J gene is TRBJ1-3, the V gene TRBV4-1, with D hard to call. This CDR3 is built from 12 residues. Trimming removed 0 bases at V and 5 bases at J, with 2 bases between. Germline-derived CDR1 and CDR2 are MGHRA and YSYEKL. The CDR3 nucleotides read TGCGCCAGCAGCCAAGATCGAAACACCATATATTTT. It codes for CASSQDRNTIYF.

The gene calls are TRBV12-3 or TRBV12-4 and TRBJ1-1, with a weak D call TRBD1 (5 bases). With 3 bases removed from V and 8 bases from J, the gap between germline ends came to 13 bases. The CDR3 totals 13 residues. The CDR3: CASSFGTGTEAFF. The CDR3 bases are TGTGCCAGCAGTTTTGGGACTGGGACGGAAGCTTTCTTT.

The chain is built from TRBV10-2 and TRBJ2-7; no clear D. The V end lost 5 bases, the J end lost 0 bases, and 8 bases lay between the germline ends. The CDR3 is 13 residues long. In germline, CDR1 is WSHSY, CDR2 SAAADI. CDR3 sequence: CASSYHSSYEQYF. The CDR3 nucleotides read TGCGCCAGCAGTTATCACAGCTCCTACGAGCAGTACTTC.

The rearrangement links TRBV30 to TRBJ1-2; D not certain. This CDR3 is 16 amino acids long. Per the germline V gene, CDR1 is GTSNPN and CDR2 is SVGIG (reference sequence). V was cut by 2 bases and J by 0 bases, with 16 bases left in between. CDR3 protein: CAWSTQPTLTNYGYTF. Written as DNA, the CDR3 is TGTGCCTGGAGTACACAGCCGACCCTAACTAACTATGGCTACACCTTC.

The rearrangement uses TRBV5-6 and TRBJ1-6; 7 positions match TRBD1. The CDR3 extends over 15 amino acids. CDR1 and CDR2 (germline): SGHDT, YYEEEE. J was trimmed by 9 bases and V by 2 bases; bases with no gene match: 8. Here the CDR3 reads CASSLTGVGISPLHF. In DNA, the CDR3 is TGTGCCAGCAGCTTAACAGGGGTGGGGATTTCACCCCTCCACTTT.

The chain is built from TRBV5-6 and TRBJ1-1; TRBD1 is a possible D gene (5 bases). V was cut by 7 bases and J by 3 bases, with 19 bases left in between. CDR3 length: 15 amino acids. Germline-derived CDR1 and CDR2 are SGHDT and YYEEEE. The CDR3 nucleotides read TGTGCCAGCCGGGGCGCCCGGGCACGATACACTGAAGCTTTCTTT. It specifies CASRGARARYTEAFF.

This clone was recorded once. V usage is TRBV5-1 and J usage is TRBJ1-4; tentatively, D is TRBD1 (5 bases). Trimming removed 0 bases from V and 2 bases from J, with 20 bases in between. CDR1 SGHRS and CDR2 YFSETQ come from the germline V gene. CDR3 length equals 19 residues. The CDR3 region has the DNA TGCGCCAGCAGCTTGGCCTCACCGAGGGGCAGCTGGACTAATGAAAAACTGTTTTTT. This encodes CASSLASPRGSWTNEKLFF.

With respect to this clone: At the DNA level, this CDR3 is encoded by other sequences in the same sample as well. The genes are TRBV14 and TRBJ1-1; D remains unclear. The CDR3 runs to 11 residues. Germline lookup yields CDR1 SGHDN and CDR2 FVKESK. V was trimmed by 6 bases and J by 5 bases, leaving 7 bases between them. CDR3: CASSRGTEAFF. The CDR3 nucleotides are TGTGCCAGCAGTCGAGGGACTGAAGCTTTCTTT.

The gene calls are TRBV12-3 or TRBV12-4 and TRBJ1-5; D call uncertain. Trimming shortened V by 2 bases and J by 5 bases, and 7 bases separated the two germline ends. The CDR3 has 13 residues. The CDR3 nucleotides read TGTGCCAGCAGTTTACAGACCTATCAGCCCCAGCATTTT. It is translated as CASSLQTYQPQHF.

The chain joins TRBV29-1 to TRBJ2-1, with TRBD2 matching over 10 bases. The CDR3 sequence is 16 residues long. With V trimmed by 7 bases and J by 4 bases, 13 bases remained unmatched. Germline assignment: CDR1 SQVTM and CDR2 ANQGSEA. The CDR3 sequence: CSAPHPRTSGYNEQFF. The CDR3 DNA reads TGCAGCGCCCCACACCCCCGGACTAGCGGTTACAATGAGCAGTTCTTC.

The chain uses TRBV12-5 and TRBJ2-1, with D perhaps TRBD1 (6 bases). There are 16 residues in the CDR3. The germline V and J ends were trimmed by 6 bases and 0 bases, with 15 bases remaining between them. Germline CDR1 is LGHNT and CDR2 is FRNRAP. The CDR3 reads CASGQTQGSSYNEQFF. The CDR3 bases are TGTGCTAGTGGGCAAACTCAGGGGAGCTCCTACAATGAGCAGTTCTTC. The whole variable domain, filled in from reference TRBV12-5 and TRBJ2-1, reads DARVTQTPRHKVTEMGQEVTMRCQPILGHNTVFWYRQTMMQGLELLAYFRNRAPLDDSGMPKDRFSAEMPDATLATLKIQPSEPRDSAVYFCASGQTQGSSYNEQFFGPGTRLTVL.

The rearrangement links TRBV11-3 to TRBJ2-6; 10 positions agree with TRBD1. The ends lost 5 bases at V and 1 base at J; junction bases unmatched: 5. Germline V gene sequence: CDR1 SGHNT, CDR2 YENEEA. The CDR3 totals 17 residues. CDR3 in DNA: TGTGCCAGCAGCGGACAGGGACAGGGGTCTGGGGCCAACGTCCTGACTTTC. Its protein product is CASSGQGQGSGANVLTF.

The rearrangement links TRBV27 to TRBJ2-3, with 8 bases that match TRBD2. Germline CDR1 MNHEY, CDR2 SMNVEV (reference sequence). This CDR3 is built from 17 residues. V shed 3 bases, J shed 2 bases, and the junction held 10 bases outside the gene matches. CDR3 region: CASSFSGGGPPTDTQYF. Here the CDR3 DNA reads TGTGCCAGCAGTTTCTCCGGGGGGGGGCCTCCCACAGATACGCAGTATTTT.

In DNA, the CDR3 is TGTGCCAGCAGCTTACGGGCAGCAACTAATGAAAAACTGTTTTTT. It is translated as CASSLRAATNEKLFF. The chain is built from TRBV7-9 and TRBJ1-4; D remains unclear. The CDR3 has 15 residues. Trimming shortened V by 2 bases and J by 0 bases, and 7 bases separated the two germline ends. The V gene's germline CDR1 is SEHNR and CDR2 FQNEAQ (reference sequence).

The gene calls are TRBV7-3 and TRBJ2-1, with 8 nucleotides matching TRBD2. V dropped 2 bases and J dropped 6; count of bases not matched to a gene: 18. Germline V lookup: CDR1 SGHTA, CDR2 FQGTGA. The CDR3 is 19 amino acids. This CDR3 reads CASSLQGSAGVRPGNEQFF. DNA of the CDR3: TGTGCCAGCAGCTTACAGGGTTCAGCGGGAGTAAGGCCGGGCAATGAGCAGTTCTTC. Variable domain in full (rest from reference TRBV7-3 and TRBJ2-1): GAGVSQTPSNKVTEKGKYVELRCDPISGHTALYWYRQSLGQGPEFLIYFQGTGAADDSGLPNDRFFAVRPEGSVSTLKIQRTERGDSAVYLCASSLQGSAGVRPGNEQFFGPGTRLTVL.

The V gene is TRBV5-6, the J gene TRBJ2-2; a weak D match, TRBD2 (7 bases). CDR3 length: 15 amino acids. CDR1 SGHDT and CDR2 YYEEEE come from the germline V gene. V lost 4 bases and J 6 bases, leaving 16 bases between the germline ends. The CDR3 loop reads CASSQVRGGAGELFF. The CDR3 DNA is TGTGCCAGCAGCCAAGTCAGGGGAGGGGCCGGGGAGCTGTTTTTT.

The V gene is TRBV15, the J gene TRBJ2-7; D remains ambiguous. The CDR3 spans 14 residues. The germline CDR1 and CDR2 sequences are LNHNV and YYDKDF (reference sequence). V was shortened by 1 base and J by 3 bases, with 10 bases between the two germline ends. The CDR3 region is CATSRGEAIYEQYF. CDR3 coding DNA: TGTGCCACCAGCAGAGGCGAAGCAATCTACGAGCAGTACTTC.

The V gene is TRBV19, the J gene TRBJ1-4; D is possibly TRBD1 (6 bases). This CDR3 comprises 15 residues. The germline V gene encodes CDR1 LNHDA and CDR2 SQIVND (reference sequence). With 3 bases removed from V and 5 bases from J, the gap between germline ends came to 13 bases. CDR3 protein: CASSIGDNLNEKLFF. The DNA for the CDR3 is TGTGCCAGTAGTATTGGGGACAATCTAAATGAAAAACTGTTTTTT.

This rearrangement joins TRBV10-3 to TRBJ2-7; D is unclear. Germline CDR1 and CDR2: ENHRY and SYGVKD. This CDR3 contains 15 residues. V shed 0 bases and J shed 2 bases, with 11 bases lying between them. Here the CDR3 DNA reads TGTGCCATCAGTGAGTCAGGGCAGAACCCCTACGAGCAGTACTTC. Translating it yields CAISESGQNPYEQYF.